Listed here are 32 T cell receptor beta chains from one sample, sequenced in a study of PD-1 blockade in mismatch repair-deficient tumors. Clones were sequenced by immunoSEQ multiplex PCR, and TCRdb holds only the in-frame ones, with some missing. This repertoire shows fewer than 60,000 clones, 77% found once; its top ten account for more than 3%. The sample was PBMCs, taken before pembrolizumab treatment. Receptor source: an adult with mismatch repair-deficient cancer.

This clone was detected only once. The chain is built from TRBV7-3 and TRBJ2-1, with 9 bases fitting TRBD2. Per the germline V gene, CDR1 is SGHTA and CDR2 is FQGTGA. The junction had 7 bases not matched to a gene; V was cut back by 5 bases and J by 5 bases. The CDR3 runs 15 residues. The CDR3 sequence: CASSRFLAGNNEQFF. CDR3 DNA: TGTGCCAGCAGCCGATTCCTAGCGGGAAACAATGAGCAGTTCTTC. Full variable domain (rest looked up from reference TRBV7-3 and TRBJ2-1): GAGVSQTPSNKVTEKGKYVELRCDPISGHTALYWYRQSLGQGPEFLIYFQGTGAADDSGLPNDRFFAVRPEGSVSTLKIQRTERGDSAVYLCASSRFLAGNNEQFFGPGTRLTVL.

V usage is TRBV7-9 and J usage is TRBJ1-4; D not certain. CDR1 is SEHNR and CDR2 is FQNEAQ in the germline V gene (reference sequence). The CDR3 spans 14 residues. V dropped 4 bases and J dropped 8 bases, with 14 bases sitting between them. CDR3 loop: CASSYAEAREKLFF. The CDR3, as DNA: TGTGCCAGCAGCTATGCGGAAGCAAGGGAAAAACTGTTTTTT.

This clone has only a few counts. V is TRBV19 and J is TRBJ1-5; 9 bases agree with TRBD1. There are 15 residues in the CDR3. V was pared by 1 base and J by 5 bases, with 3 bases of the junction left unmatched. Looked up from germline, CDR1 is LNHDA and CDR2 is SQIVND (reference sequence). CDR3 nucleotide sequence: TGTGCCAGTAGTATAGTGGGACAGGGATATCAGCCCCAGCATTTT. Translating it yields CASSIVGQGYQPQHF.

The rearrangement links TRBV11-3 to TRBJ2-5; D perhaps matches TRBD1 (5 bases). Between the trimmed V and J ends, which lost 1 base and 5 bases, there was a span of 8 bases. Looked up from germline, CDR1 is SGHNT and CDR2 is YENEEA. This CDR3 is 13 amino acids long. This CDR3 reads CASSLAPGETQYF. The CDR3 DNA is TGTGCCAGCAGCTTAGCCCCAGGGGAGACCCAGTACTTC.

The chain has TRBV11-3 and TRBJ2-5; 10 positions agree with TRBD1. The CDR3 is 16 amino acids. Trimming took 5 bases from V and 5 from J; bases not matched to a gene: 11. Germline CDR1 SGHNT, CDR2 YENEEA. CDR3 coding DNA: TGTGCCAGCAGCCATAGGAGGGACAGGGGTGGGGAGACCCAGTACTTC. It specifies CASSHRRDRGGETQYF.

This clone appeared a few times. The chain carries TRBV9 and TRBJ1-3; D is undetermined. CDR3 length: 13 residues. Trimming left V 2 bases short and J 2 bases short, with 5 bases between. Germline V gene data show CDR1 as SGDLS and CDR2 as YYNGEE. CDR3 residues: CASSVGTGNTIYF. The CDR3 DNA reads TGTGCCAGCAGCGTGGGCACTGGAAACACCATATATTTT.

The J gene is TRBJ2-6, the V gene TRBV7-2; weak D call: TRBD2 (6 bases). Germline V gene data show CDR1 as SGHTA and CDR2 as FQGNSA. The CDR3 has 15 amino acids. V was trimmed by 3 bases and J by 3 bases, leaving 9 bases between them. As DNA, the CDR3 is TGTGCCAGCAGCTTGCGGGACTTTGGGGCCAACGTCCTGACTTTC. Translation: CASSLRDFGANVLTF.

In its sample, this clone was seen a few times. The CDR3 here is CASSLSAGANTEAFF. The CDR3 DNA is TGTGCCAGCAGTTTATCCGCAGGGGCGAACACTGAAGCTTTCTTT. This rearrangement joins TRBV27 to TRBJ1-1; tentatively, D is TRBD1 (6 bases). Trimming left V 0 bases short and J 1 base short, with 9 bases between. Germline CDR1 is MNHEY and CDR2 is SMNVEV (reference sequence). CDR3 size: 15 residues.

This sequence joins TRBV7-6 and TRBJ1-1; 8 nucleotides line up with TRBD1. With 2 bases clipped from V and 4 bases from J, the junction kept 6 bases outside the gene matches. Germline CDR1 is SGHVS and CDR2 is FNYEAQ. The CDR3 covers 15 residues. The CDR3 bases are TGTGCCAGCAGCTTATTGCAGGGGGCGGTCACTGAAGCTTTCTTT. Protein product: CASSLLQGAVTEAFF.

The V gene is TRBV6-5, the J gene TRBJ2-7; no reliable D call. Germline V gives CDR1 MNHEY, CDR2 SVGAGI. This CDR3 is 12 amino acids long. V was clipped by 4 bases and J by 2 bases, with 6 bases between them. This CDR3 is CASSSFPYEQYF. The CDR3 DNA follows: TGTGCCAGCAGTTCCTTTCCCTACGAGCAGTACTTC.

The V and J genes are TRBV7-9 and TRBJ2-7; D assignment may be TRBD1 or TRBD2 (5 bases each). V was pared by 5 bases and J by 2 bases, with 19 bases between. The germline V gene encodes CDR1 SEHNR and CDR2 FQNEAQ (reference sequence). The CDR3 length is 16 residues. The CDR3 spells CASSPRGVLLPYEQYF. CDR3 DNA sequence: TGTGCCAGCAGCCCCAGAGGGGTGCTTTTGCCCTACGAGCAGTACTTC.

The genes are TRBV7-6 and TRBJ2-1; either TRBD1 or TRBD2 may fit D (5 bases each). The CDR3 consists of 16 residues. V lost 5 bases and J lost 4, with 18 bases in between. The germline CDR1 and CDR2 sequences are SGHVS and FNYEAQ. The CDR3: CASSIRLGTRYNEQFF. CDR3 DNA: TGTGCCAGCAGCATCCGACTTGGGACCAGATACAATGAGCAGTTCTTC.

The chain joins TRBV4-2 to TRBJ2-2, with a possible D match to TRBD2 (6 bases). Germline-derived CDR1 and CDR2 are LGHNA and YNFKEQ. V shed 4 bases and J shed 6 bases, with 15 bases lying between them. The length of the CDR3 is 15 residues. The CDR3 loop reads CASSPRDSESGELFF. The CDR3 bases are TGTGCCAGCAGCCCCCGGGACTCCGAATCCGGGGAGCTGTTTTTT.

V usage is TRBV29-1 and J usage is TRBJ1-1, with TRBD1 identical over 8 bases. This CDR3 contains 13 residues. Trimming at V came to 6 bases and at J to 4 bases, leaving 7 bases not matched to a gene. Germline V CDR1 and CDR2: SQVTM, ANQGSEA. This CDR3 is CSVRTGWGTEAFF. The DNA for the CDR3 is TGCAGCGTCCGGACAGGGTGGGGCACTGAAGCTTTCTTT.

The gene calls are TRBV10-3 and TRBJ1-5; D might be TRBD1 (6 bases). This CDR3 has 13 amino acids. CDR1 and CDR2 from the germline V gene are ENHRY and SYGVKD. V was trimmed by 6 bases and J by 4 bases, leaving 10 bases between them. The chain's CDR3 is CAIRPGTNQPQHF. CDR3 in DNA: TGTGCCATCAGGCCCGGGACAAATCAGCCCCAGCATTTT.

This clone has more than one count but fewer than ten. The V and J genes are TRBV6-5 and TRBJ2-3; D unresolved. With 2 bases removed from V and 9 bases from J, the gap between germline ends came to 6 bases. Per germline, CDR1 MNHEY and CDR2 SVGAGI. The CDR3 length is 11 residues. CDR3 residues: CASSYGVTQYF. CDR3 nucleotide sequence: TGTGCCAGCAGTTACGGGGTAACGCAGTATTTT.

The rearrangement uses TRBV5-8 and TRBJ2-3, with 10 bases that match TRBD2. There are 13 residues in the CDR3. J lost 6 bases, V lost 2 bases, and 0 bases had no gene match. CDR1 and CDR2 (germline): SGHTS, YDEGEE. As DNA, the CDR3 is TGTGCCAGCAGCTTAGCGGGAGGGGATACGCAGTATTTT. Translation gives CASSLAGGDTQYF.

V and J are TRBV7-8 and TRBJ2-7; the D is unclear. V was clipped by 1 base and J by 2 bases, with 15 bases between them. The CDR3 runs 16 residues. Germline V gene data show CDR1 as SGHVS and CDR2 as FQNEAQ. CDR3 nucleotide sequence: TGTGCCAGCAGCTTAGTTCGTCGAAGGGAACCCTACGAGCAGTACTTC. Its translation is CASSLVRRREPYEQYF.

CDR3 loop: CSATGENTQYF. Written as DNA, the CDR3 is TGCAGTGCTACGGGGGAAAATACGCAGTATTTT. The chain couples TRBV20-1 to TRBJ2-3; TRBD2 is a possible D gene (6 bases). Germline V CDR1 and CDR2: DFQATT, SNEGSKA (reference sequence). The V and J ends lost 4 bases and 7 bases respectively, with 9 bases between them. The CDR3 loop spans 11 amino acids.

This chain uses TRBV19 with TRBJ2-1; D is ambiguous. Germline V gene data show CDR1 as LNHDA and CDR2 as SQIVND (reference sequence). The CDR3 length is 15 residues. V lost 4 bases and J 3 bases, leaving 13 bases between the germline ends. DNA of the CDR3: TGTGCCAGTAGTAACCCAGCGAGGTACTACAATGAGCAGTTCTTC. As protein: CASSNPARYYNEQFF.

The chain has TRBV7-9 and TRBJ1-5; 12 bases match TRBD1. The CDR3 contains 15 residues. J was trimmed by 7 bases and V by 5 bases; bases with no gene match: 6. From germline, CDR1 is SEHNR and CDR2 FQNEAQ (reference sequence). The CDR3, as DNA: TGTGCCAGCAGCGACCGGGACAGGGGGCTACAGCCCCAGCATTTT. This gives the protein CASSDRDRGLQPQHF.

This chain links TRBV7-8 with TRBJ1-1; D possibly corresponds to TRBD1 (5 bases). The CDR3 totals 14 residues. Germline CDR1 is SGHVS and CDR2 is FQNEAQ. V was pared by 6 bases and J by 1 base, with 12 bases between. CDR3 sequence reads: CASSYDSGNTEAFF. DNA for the CDR3: TGTGCCAGCAGTTACGACAGTGGGAACACTGAAGCTTTCTTT. The variable domain in full, completed from reference TRBV7-8 and TRBJ1-1, reads GAGVSQSPRYKVAKRGQDVALRCDPISGHVSLFWYQQALGQGPEFLTYFQNEAQLDKSGLPSDRFFAERPEGSVSTLKIQRTQQEDSAVYLCASSYDSGNTEAFFGQGTRLTVV.

The V call is TRBV6-1, the J call TRBJ2-7; maybe TRBD1 (6 bases). Germline CDR1 and CDR2: MNHNS and SASEGT. This CDR3 region has 14 residues. V lost 6 bases to trimming and J lost 6 bases, with 18 bases between them. The CDR3 nucleotides are TGTGCCAGCAGGGACCGGACAGACTTGGGCGAGCAGTACTTC. It codes for CASRDRTDLGEQYF.

This clone was recorded a few times. This chain connects TRBV11-2 to TRBJ2-2; either TRBD1 or TRBD2 may fit D (5 bases each). V gave up 1 base and J gave up 1 base, with 10 bases separating them. CDR1 is SGHAT, CDR2 FQNNGV, per germline. This CDR3 spans 16 amino acids. CDR3 nucleotide sequence: TGTGCCAGCAGCTTAGGCTGGGGGAGGAACACCGGGGAGCTGTTTTTT. This translates into CASSLGWGRNTGELFF.

Concerning this clone itself: The germline gene is not matched at one end of the junction; a read error may be the cause. The rearrangement uses TRBV7-7 and TRBJ2-1; TRBD2 agrees at 12 bases. Per germline, CDR1 SSHAT and CDR2 FNYEAQ (reference sequence). The CDR3 has 16 residues. CDR3 nucleotides: TGTGCTAGCAGCCCTAGCGGGAGGGGCTCCTACAATGAGCAGTTCTTC. As protein: CASSPSGRGSYNEQFF. Variable domain in full (rest from reference TRBV7-7 and TRBJ2-1): GAGVSQSPRYKVTKRGQDVTLRCDPISSHATLYWYQQALGQGPEFLTYFNYEAQPDKSGLPSDRFSAERPEGSISTLTIQRTEQRDSAMYRCASSPSGRGSYNEQFFGPGTRLTVL.

V is TRBV27 and J is TRBJ2-7, with D possibly being TRBD1 (5 bases). V dropped 3 bases and J dropped 4 bases, with 10 bases sitting between them. There are 13 residues in the CDR3. CDR1 is MNHEY, CDR2 SMNVEV, per germline (reference sequence). CDR3: CASSFPPGYEQYF. Here the CDR3 DNA reads TGTGCCAGCAGTTTCCCCCCAGGGTACGAGCAGTACTTC.

This sequence joins TRBV30 and TRBJ1-1, with D possibly being TRBD1 (6 bases). Trimming pared 2 bases from V and 0 bases from J, leaving 16 bases between. CDR1 and CDR2 (germline): GTSNPN, SVGIG (reference sequence). CDR3 size: 16 residues. The CDR3 loop reads CAWSPGPGTLNTEAFF. As DNA, the CDR3 is TGTGCCTGGAGTCCTGGACCTGGGACACTGAACACTGAAGCTTTCTTT.

The chain recombines TRBV7-9 with TRBJ2-6; maybe TRBD2 (7 bases). V lost 2 bases to trimming and J lost 0 bases, with 14 bases between them. The CDR3 is 18 residues long. CDR1 and CDR2 from the germline V gene are SEHNR and FQNEAQ (reference sequence). DNA for the CDR3: TGTGCCAGCAGCTTACCGGGGGGCAGGACCTCTGGGGCCAACGTCCTGACTTTC. Translated, it gives CASSLPGGRTSGANVLTF.

The rearrangement uses TRBV5-6 and TRBJ1-2; D remains ambiguous. V lost 4 bases and J 4 bases, leaving 5 bases between the germline ends. Germline V gene lookup returns CDR1 SGHDT and CDR2 YYEEEE. This CDR3 is 11 amino acids long. The CDR3 sequence is CASSRSYGYTF. The CDR3 DNA reads as TGTGCCAGCAGCCGGTCCTATGGCTACACCTTC.

This chain joins TRBV19 and TRBJ2-3, with TRBD2 identical over 8 bases. The CDR3 sequence is 17 residues long. Germline-derived CDR1 and CDR2 are LNHDA and SQIVND (reference sequence). With V trimmed by 3 bases and J by 6 bases, 14 bases remained unmatched. CDR3 nucleotides: TGTGCCAGTAGTATCTCCGACAGCGGGGGATCCTCCGATACGCAGTATTTT. The encoded protein is CASSISDSGGSSDTQYF.

The chain joins TRBV5-4 to TRBJ1-3, with D uncertain. Trimming shortened V by 7 bases and J by 0 bases, and 11 bases separated the two germline ends. The germline gives CDR1 SGHNT, CDR2 YYREEE (reference sequence). The CDR3 consists of 14 residues. The DNA for the CDR3 is TGTGCCAGCCACCAGGATATCTCTGGAAACACCATATATTTT. It specifies CASHQDISGNTIYF.

The chain has TRBV2 and TRBJ2-1; 11 bases are shared with TRBD2. The V segment lost 3 bases and the J segment 7 bases; nucleotides outside the gene matches: 11. This CDR3 spans 17 amino acids. The germline V gene has CDR1 SNHLY and CDR2 FYNNEI. CDR3 residues: CASSEQGMTSGINEQFF. CDR3 DNA sequence: TGTGCCAGCAGTGAGCAGGGGATGACTAGCGGGATAAATGAGCAGTTCTTC.